This record looks at one T cell receptor (beta chain) sequence and its context. As yet, its antigen is unknown. As originally analysed: ImmunoSEQ sequences covered only the junction and lacked quality scores; filtering therefore differed. Repertoires were generated with immunoSEQ multiplex PCR, while TCRdb's copy carries only in-frame clones and drops some. V and J calls and clone size come straight from that table; D and trimming were deduced from the DNA. The sample includes about 2.4 million clones, approximately 94% of them seen just once. The V end was cut by 1 base, the J end by 5 bases, with 23 bases between. This CDR3 has 18 amino acids. CDR1 and CDR2 (germline): SGHVS, FQNEAQ. This specimen belongs to a study of shared clonotypes between healthy human individuals. Study-level findings and limits: For sorted subsets, rarefaction showed incomplete sequencing despite large depth. Blood was the sole source, and tissue repertoires probably differ. Naive subsets, compared against memory subsets, generally had larger estimated richness values.

The V and J genes are TRBV7-8 and TRBJ2-5; maybe TRBD2 (7 bases). The sample consisted of naive CD4+ T cells sorted from blood. Stated subset: CD45RA+ positively selected. This TCR came from a man younger than 30 in good health. Here the CDR3 DNA reads TGTGCCAGCAGCTTAGAGCGGGGCGGCCGGGGGCCGGGGGAGACCCAGTACTTC. This translates into CASSLERGGRGPGETQYF.